This T cell receptor beta chain was identified in a study of blood T cell repertoires in COVID-19. At the level of the study: Samples came from the United States, Italy and Spain, spanning acute and convalescent COVID-19.

Clones were read by immunoSEQ multiplex PCR, and TCRdb kept only the in-frame ones, dropping some. Among 240,000 or so clones listed, 75% to 85% were seen once. Trimming stripped 0 bases from V and 3 bases from J, with 15 bases between. Germline lookup yields CDR1 MGHRA and CDR2 YSYEKL. The CDR3 consists of 16 residues. The source is a woman in her sixties or seventies with active or convalescent COVID-19. V usage is TRBV4-1 and J usage is TRBJ2-7; no clear D. What was sequenced was peripheral blood. The CDR3 is CASSQDPGLSIYEQYF. In DNA, the CDR3 is TGCGCCAGCAGCCAAGATCCAGGTCTCTCAATCTACGAGCAGTACTTC.